The clone carrying this T cell receptor beta chain was recorded only once. Its specificity is not known. Exclusion of a patient resulted from uncontrolled infection, other autoimmune disease, pregnancy or lactation. This record belongs to a study of T cells in Graves' hyperthyroidism and ophthalmopathy. After removal of 4 bases from V and 5 bases from J, the junction contained 11 bases not matched to a gene. From germline, CDR1 is SGHNT and CDR2 YYREEE (reference sequence). This CDR3 comprises 15 residues. The study, taken as a whole, reports: From stable hyperthyroidism, ophthalmopathy was set apart by a 13 V-J model. Blood also contained most expanded thyroid clonotypes above 0.001.

It was RNA transcripts that yielded the amplified TCR beta CDR3 regions. With the HTBI primer set, the TCR CDR3 went through a first round of RT-PCR. A single record per CDR3 protein comes from TCRdb applying MiXCR to the multiplex PCR reads. This table has some 340,000 distinct CDR3 sequences, roughly 15% appearing once. The rearrangement joins TRBV5-4 to TRBJ1-1; 7 bases map to TRBD1. The sequenced sample consisted of blood. This clonotype was obtained from a woman aged 40 to 50 with Graves' ophthalmopathy. The CDR3 spells CASSKISRGWTEAFF. The CDR3 DNA reads TGTGCCAGCAGCAAAATTTCCAGGGGGTGGACTGAAGCTTTCTTT. The variable domain in full, with the rest retrieved from reference TRBV5-4 and TRBJ1-1, is ETGVTQSPTHLIKTRGQQVTLRCSSQSGHNTVSWYQQALGQGPQFIFQYYREEENGRGNFPPRFSGLQFPNYSSELNVNALELDDSALYLCASSKISRGWTEAFFGQGTRLTVV.